This T cell receptor (beta chain) was recorded in a study of blood T cells in healthy people across ages. Together with a sample-barcoded 5' primer, a J-beta primer mix was included in a second PCR lasting about 6 to 11 cycles. MiXCR was run by TCRdb on the 5' RACE reads, yielding one entry per CDR3 protein. Of over 700,000 distinct CDR3 sequences listed, roughly 50% were seen once; the top ten hold about 42%. The V gene's germline CDR1 is SQVTM and CDR2 ANQGSEA. Trimming took 5 bases from V and 5 from J; bases not matched to a gene: 11. The CDR3 is 15 residues long. The chain carries TRBV29-1 and TRBJ2-5; 10 bases map to TRBD2. The clonotype originates from a man at least 80 years old in good health. The sample taken for sequencing was blood. The CDR3 DNA reads as TGCAGCGTTTCAAGGTCTAGCGGGAGTTGGGAGACCCAGTACTTC. This sequence encodes CSVSRSSGSWETQYF.